This paragraph covers one T cell receptor (beta chain) sequence. This CDR3 region has 14 residues. Germline assignment: CDR1 MNHEY and CDR2 SVGAGI. Trimming removed 8 bases at V and 1 base at J, with 14 bases between. This sample was taken from a study of blood T cell repertoires in COVID-19. On the study more broadly: Sample material is recorded as cDNA or gDNA derived from T cells, B-cell-depleted T cells, or PBMCs.

Generated by immunoSEQ multiplex PCR, the TCRdb table keeps only in-frame clones and is missing some. The repertoire consists of fewer than 400,000 clones, with roughly nine tenths occurring once and the leading ten covering roughly 2.9%. The Seattle patients joined while their infection was active and were tracked longitudinally afterward. The specimen was peripheral blood. The receptor was derived from a woman under 40 with COVID-19, enrolled during active disease. The rearrangement uses TRBV6-5 and TRBJ1-1; no clear D. CDR3 residues: CASPLGVTNTEAFF. As DNA, the CDR3 is TGTGCCAGCCCCCTCGGGGTTACGAACACTGAAGCTTTCTTT.